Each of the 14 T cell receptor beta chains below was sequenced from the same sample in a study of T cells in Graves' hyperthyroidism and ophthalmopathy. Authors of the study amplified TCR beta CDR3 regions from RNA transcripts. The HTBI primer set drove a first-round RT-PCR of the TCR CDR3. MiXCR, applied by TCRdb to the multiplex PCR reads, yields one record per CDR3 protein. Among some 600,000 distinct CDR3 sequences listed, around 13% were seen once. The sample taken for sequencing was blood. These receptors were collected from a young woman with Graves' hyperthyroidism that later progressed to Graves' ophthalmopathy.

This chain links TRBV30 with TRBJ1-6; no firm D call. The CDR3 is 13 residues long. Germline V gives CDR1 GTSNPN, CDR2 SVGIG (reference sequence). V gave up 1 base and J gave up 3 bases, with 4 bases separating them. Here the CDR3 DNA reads TGTGCCTGGAGTGGGGGCTATAATTCACCCCTCCACTTT. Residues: CAWSGGYNSPLHF.

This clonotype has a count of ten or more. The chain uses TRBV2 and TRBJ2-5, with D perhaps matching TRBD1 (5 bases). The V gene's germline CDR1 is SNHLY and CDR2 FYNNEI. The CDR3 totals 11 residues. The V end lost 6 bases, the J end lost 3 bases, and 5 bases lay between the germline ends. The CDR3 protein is CASRGEETQYF. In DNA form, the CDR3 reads TGTGCCAGCAGAGGGGAAGAGACCCAGTACTTC.

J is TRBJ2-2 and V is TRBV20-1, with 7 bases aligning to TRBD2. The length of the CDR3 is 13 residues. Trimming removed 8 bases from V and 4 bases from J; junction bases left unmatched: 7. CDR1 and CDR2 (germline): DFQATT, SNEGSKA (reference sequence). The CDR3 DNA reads TGCAGTACCGTAACTAGCGCCACCGGGGAGCTGTTTTTT. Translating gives CSTVTSATGELFF.

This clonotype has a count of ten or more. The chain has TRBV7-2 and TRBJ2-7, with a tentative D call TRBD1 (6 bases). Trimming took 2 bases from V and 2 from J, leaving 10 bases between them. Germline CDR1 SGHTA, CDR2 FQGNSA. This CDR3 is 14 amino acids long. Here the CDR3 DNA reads TGTGCCAGCAGCTTATCCGGGACACCCTACGAGCAGTACTTC. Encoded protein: CASSLSGTPYEQYF. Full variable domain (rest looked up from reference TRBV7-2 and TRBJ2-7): GAGVSQSPSNKVTEKGKDVELRCDPISGHTALYWYRQSLGQGLEFLIYFQGNSAPDKSGLPSDRFSAERTGGSVSTLTIQRTQQEDSAVYLCASSLSGTPYEQYFGPGTRLTVT.

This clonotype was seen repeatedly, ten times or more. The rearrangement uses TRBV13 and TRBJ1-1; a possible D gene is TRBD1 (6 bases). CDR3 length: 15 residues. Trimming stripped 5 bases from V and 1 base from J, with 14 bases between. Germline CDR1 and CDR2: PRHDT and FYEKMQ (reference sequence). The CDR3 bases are TGTGCCAGCAGCGCCCGGGGACACTCGAACACTGAAGCTTTCTTT. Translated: CASSARGHSNTEAFF. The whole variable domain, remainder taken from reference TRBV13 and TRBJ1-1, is AAGVIQSPRHLIKEKRETATLKCYPIPRHDTVYWYQQGPGQDPQFLISFYEKMQSDKGSIPDRFSAQQFSDYHSELNMSSLELGDSALYFCASSARGHSNTEAFFGQGTRLTVV.

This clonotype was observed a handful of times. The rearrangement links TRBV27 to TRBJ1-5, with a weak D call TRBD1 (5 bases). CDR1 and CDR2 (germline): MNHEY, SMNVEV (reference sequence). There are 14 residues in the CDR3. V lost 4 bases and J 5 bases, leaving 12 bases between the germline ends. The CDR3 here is CASSSGGPDQPQHF. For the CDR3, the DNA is TGTGCCAGCAGTTCTGGGGGACCTGATCAGCCCCAGCATTTT.

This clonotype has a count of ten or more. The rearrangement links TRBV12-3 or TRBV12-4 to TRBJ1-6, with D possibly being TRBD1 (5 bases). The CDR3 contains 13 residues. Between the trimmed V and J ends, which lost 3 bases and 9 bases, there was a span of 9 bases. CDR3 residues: CASSFRGSSPLHF. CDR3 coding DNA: TGTGCCAGCAGTTTTAGGGGCAGTTCACCCCTCCACTTT.

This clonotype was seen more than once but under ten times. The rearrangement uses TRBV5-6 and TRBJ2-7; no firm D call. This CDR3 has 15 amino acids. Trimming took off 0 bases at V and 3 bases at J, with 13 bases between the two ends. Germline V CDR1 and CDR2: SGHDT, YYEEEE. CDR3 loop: CASSLEQKWFYEQYF. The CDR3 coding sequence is TGTGCCAGCAGCTTGGAACAGAAGTGGTTCTACGAGCAGTACTTC. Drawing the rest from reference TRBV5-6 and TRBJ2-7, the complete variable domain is DAGVTQSPTHLIKTRGQQVTLRCSPKSGHDTVSWYQQALGQGPQFIFQYYEEEERQRGNFPDRFSGHQFPNYSSELNVNALLLGDSALYLCASSLEQKWFYEQYFGPGTRLTVT.

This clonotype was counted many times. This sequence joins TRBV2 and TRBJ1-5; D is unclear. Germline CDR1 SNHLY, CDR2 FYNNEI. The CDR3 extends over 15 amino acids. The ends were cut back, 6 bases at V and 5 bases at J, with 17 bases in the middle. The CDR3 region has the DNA TGTGCCAGCAGGTTTCCAGGACCTGGCCATCAGCCCCAGCATTTT. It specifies CASRFPGPGHQPQHF.

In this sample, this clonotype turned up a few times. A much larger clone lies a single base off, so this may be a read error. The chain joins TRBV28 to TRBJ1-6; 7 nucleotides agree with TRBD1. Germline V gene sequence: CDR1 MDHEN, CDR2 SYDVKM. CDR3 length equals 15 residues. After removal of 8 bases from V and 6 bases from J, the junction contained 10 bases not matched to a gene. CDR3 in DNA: TGTGCCAGCGGGGGAGGGGGACAGATTAATTCACCCCTCCACTTT. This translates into CASGGGGQINSPLHF.

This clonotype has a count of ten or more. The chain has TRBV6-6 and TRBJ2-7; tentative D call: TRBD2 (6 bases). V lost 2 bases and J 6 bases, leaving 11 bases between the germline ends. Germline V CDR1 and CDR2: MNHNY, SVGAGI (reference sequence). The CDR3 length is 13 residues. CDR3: CASSYVQGGEQYF. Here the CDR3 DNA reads TGTGCCAGCAGTTACGTTCAGGGAGGCGAGCAGTACTTC.

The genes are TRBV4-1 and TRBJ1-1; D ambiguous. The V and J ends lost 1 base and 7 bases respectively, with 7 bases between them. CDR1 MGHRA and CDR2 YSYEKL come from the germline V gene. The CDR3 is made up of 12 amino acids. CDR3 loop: CASSQAGIEAFF. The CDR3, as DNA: TGCGCCAGCAGCCAAGCGGGTATTGAAGCTTTCTTT.

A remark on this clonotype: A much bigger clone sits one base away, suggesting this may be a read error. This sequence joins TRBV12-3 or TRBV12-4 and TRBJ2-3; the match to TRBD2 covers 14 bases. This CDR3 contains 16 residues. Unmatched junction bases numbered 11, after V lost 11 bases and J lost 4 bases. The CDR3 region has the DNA TGTGCCGGCCAAAAATCGGGACTAGCGGGAGCAGATACGCAGTATTTT. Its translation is CAGQKSGLAGADTQYF.

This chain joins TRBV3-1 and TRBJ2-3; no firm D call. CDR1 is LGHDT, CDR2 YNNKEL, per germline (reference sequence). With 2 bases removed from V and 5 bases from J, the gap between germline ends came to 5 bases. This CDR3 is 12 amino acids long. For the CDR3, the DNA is TGTGCCAGCAGCCAAATTGGAGATACGCAGTATTTT. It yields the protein CASSQIGDTQYF.